The clone carrying this T cell receptor (beta chain) was observed a handful of times. The antigen remains undetermined. TCRdb re-called the 5' RACE reads with MiXCR, one entry per CDR3 protein. The table has about 180,000 distinct CDR3 sequences, about 6.2% seen once. There are 16 residues in the CDR3. CDR1 GTSNPN and CDR2 SVGIG come from the germline V gene (reference sequence). V gave up 1 base and J gave up 0 bases, with 16 bases separating them. The data belong to a study of T cells after yellow fever vaccination. In the study overall: SMART-Seq v4 Ultra Low Input prepared libraries from low-cell fractions. Study-level points and caveats: Post-booster repertoires again held most primary-vaccination clones (roughly 95% CD4, 75% to 90% CD8).

Sequencing used CD4+ T cells sorted from PBMCs, obtained on the day of the first yellow fever vaccination. The sequence was collected from a man younger than 35 who received the YFV17D yellow fever vaccine. The chain carries TRBV30 and TRBJ2-7; weak D call: TRBD2 (6 bases). The CDR3 spells CAWSALIGTYSYEQYF. For the CDR3, the DNA is TGTGCCTGGAGTGCTTTAATAGGGACTTACTCCTACGAGCAGTACTTC.